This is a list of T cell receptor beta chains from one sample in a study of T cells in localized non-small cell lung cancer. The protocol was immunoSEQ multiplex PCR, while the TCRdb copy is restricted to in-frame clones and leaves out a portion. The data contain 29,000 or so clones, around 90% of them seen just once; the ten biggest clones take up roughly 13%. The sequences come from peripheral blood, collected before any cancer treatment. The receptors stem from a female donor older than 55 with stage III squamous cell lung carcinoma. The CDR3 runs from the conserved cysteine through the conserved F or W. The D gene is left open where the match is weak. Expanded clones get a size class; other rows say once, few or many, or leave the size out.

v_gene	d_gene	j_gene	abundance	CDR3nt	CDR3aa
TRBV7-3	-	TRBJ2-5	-	TGTGCCAGCAGCGCCGAGTGGGCCCAGAAGACCCAGTACTTC	CASSAEWAQKTQYF
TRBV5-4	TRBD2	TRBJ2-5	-	TGTGCCAGCAGCTTATCGACTAGCGGGAGGGGAGGGGAGACCCAGTACTTC	CASSLSTSGRGGETQYF
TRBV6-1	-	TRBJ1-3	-	TGTGCCAGCAGTGAAGCAGTGCCTGGAAACACCATATATTTT	CASSEAVPGNTIYF
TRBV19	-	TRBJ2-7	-	TGTGCCAGTAGTATAATGGACACCCCAGAGAGGCCCTACGAGCAGTACTTC	CASSIMDTPERPYEQYF
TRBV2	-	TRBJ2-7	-	TGTGCCAGCAGCTTACCCGGGGTTGGGCAGTACTTC	CASSLPGVGQYF
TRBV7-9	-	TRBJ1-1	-	TGTGCCAGCAGCTTAGAAGGCACACTTAACACTGAAGCTTTCTTT	CASSLEGTLNTEAFF
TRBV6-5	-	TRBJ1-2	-	TGTGCCAGCAGTTACCTGGGTCGGAACTATGGCTACACCTTC	CASSYLGRNYGYTF
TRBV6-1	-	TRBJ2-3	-	TGTGCCAGCAGTGACAAGACACAGGTTTCAGATACGCAGTATTTT	CASSDKTQVSDTQYF
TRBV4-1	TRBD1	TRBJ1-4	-	TGCGCCAGCAGCCAGCCCGGACAGGGGGGTGAAAAACTGTTTTTT	CASSQPGQGGEKLFF
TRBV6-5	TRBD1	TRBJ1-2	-	TGTGCCAGCAGCTCCGGACAGGTCCACTATGGCTACACCTTC	CASSSGQVHYGYTF
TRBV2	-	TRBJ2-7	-	TGTGCCAGCAGTGAAGCTGGGGGAGTAAAACCTTACGAGCAGTACTTC	CASSEAGGVKPYEQYF
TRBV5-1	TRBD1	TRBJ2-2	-	TGCGCCAGCAGTGGACAGGGCTACACCGGGGAGCTGTTTTTT	CASSGQGYTGELFF
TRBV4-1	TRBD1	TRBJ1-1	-	TGCGCCAGCAGCCGGGACAGGGGGCTGGTAGGCACTGAAGCTTTCTTT	CASSRDRGLVGTEAFF
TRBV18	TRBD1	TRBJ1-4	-	TGTGCCAGCTCACCTTACAGGGGGGATGAAAAACTGTTTTTT	CASSPYRGDEKLFF
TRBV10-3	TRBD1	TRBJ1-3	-	TGTGCCATCAGTGGGGGACAGGGATTCGGAAACACCATATATTTT	CAISGGQGFGNTIYF
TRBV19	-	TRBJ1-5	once	TGTGCCAGTAGTATCGTGGATAGCAATCAGCCCCAGCATTTT	CASSIVDSNQPQHF
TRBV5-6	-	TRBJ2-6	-	TGTGCCAGCAGCTGGGGGCTCCTCGGGGCCAACGTCCTGACTTTC	CASSWGLLGANVLTF
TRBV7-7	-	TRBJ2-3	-	TGTGCCAGCAGCTTAGGTTCCGAGTTATTCACAGATACGCAGTATTTT	CASSLGSELFTDTQYF
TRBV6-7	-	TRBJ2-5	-	TGTGCCTGGAGGGCCGATCCCGGGACCCAGTACTTC	CAWRADPGTQYF
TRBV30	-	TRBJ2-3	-	TGTGCCTGGAGTGCCCCGGGTTTGGATACGCAGTATTTT	CAWSAPGLDTQYF
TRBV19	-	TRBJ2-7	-	TGTGCCAGTAGTATAGCAACAGGAGTGGTCGGTTACGAGCAGTACTTC	CASSIATGVVGYEQYF
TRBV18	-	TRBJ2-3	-	TGTGCCAGCTCACCAAGTTGGGCGGTCACAGATACGCAGTATTTT	CASSPSWAVTDTQYF
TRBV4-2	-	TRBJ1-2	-	TGTGCCAGCAGCCAAGCGGGCCAAATAGGTGGCTACACCTTC	CASSQAGQIGGYTF
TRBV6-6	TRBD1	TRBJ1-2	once	TGTGCCAGCAGCCCGGACAGGGAGTATGGCTACACCTTC	CASSPDREYGYTF
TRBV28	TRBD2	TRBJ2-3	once	TGTGCCAGCAGTTTGCCTAGCGGGCTCACAGATACGCAGTATTTT	CASSLPSGLTDTQYF
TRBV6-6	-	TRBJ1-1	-	TGTGCCAGCAGAGTTACGCCGGGGATGAACACTGAAGCTTTCTTT	CASRVTPGMNTEAFF
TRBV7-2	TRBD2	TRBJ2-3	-	TGTGCCAGCAGCGTACGGGGGGGGCCGGGGCCAGATACGCAGTATTTT	CASSVRGGPGPDTQYF
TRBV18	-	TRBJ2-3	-	TGTGCCAGCTCACCACCGGGAAGAAGGACAGATACGCAGTATTTT	CASSPPGRRTDTQYF
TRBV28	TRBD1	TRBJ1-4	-	TGTGCCAGCCTTCGGGACAGGGTTTCAACTAATGAAAAACTGTTTTTT	CASLRDRVSTNEKLFF
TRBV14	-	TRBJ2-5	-	TGTGCCAGCAGCCGCCAGGGTAGGCAGACCCAGTACTTC	CASSRQGRQTQYF
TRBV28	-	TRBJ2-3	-	TGTGCCAGCAGTCTTACAGGAGACCTCACAGATACGCAGTATTTT	CASSLTGDLTDTQYF
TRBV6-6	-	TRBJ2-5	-	TGTGCCAGCACCTCGAGGGCCTTTGATACCCAGTACTTC	CASTSRAFDTQYF
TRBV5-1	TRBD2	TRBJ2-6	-	TGCGCCAGCAGCTTTAGCGGGACAAGCTCTGGGGCCAACGTCCTGACTTTC	CASSFSGTSSGANVLTF
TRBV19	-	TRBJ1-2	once	TGTGCCAGTAGTAAGAGCTATAACTATGGCTACACCTTC	CASSKSYNYGYTF
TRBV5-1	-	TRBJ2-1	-	TGCGCCAGCAGCCCGGAGGCCTGGGCGGGAATGGGGAATGAGCAGTTCTTC	CASSPEAWAGMGNEQFF